This T cell receptor (beta chain) was sequenced for a study of blood T cells in healthy people across ages. A second PCR of roughly 7 to 11 cycles used a sample-barcoded 5' primer and a J-beta primer mix. Each CDR3 protein is one row after TCRdb ran MiXCR on the 5' RACE reads. The table includes about 1 million distinct CDR3 sequences, over 35% detected once. Germline CDR1 MNHNY, CDR2 SVGAGI (reference sequence). CDR3 length: 13 amino acids. V dropped 6 bases and J dropped 3 bases, with 12 bases sitting between them. About 10 milliliters of peripheral blood were drawn from each donor into EDTA-treated tubes.

The chain combines TRBV6-6 with TRBJ2-7, with D possibly TRBD2 on 6 matching bases. The sequence was obtained from a woman aged 55-70 years in good health. Sequenced material: blood. DNA for the CDR3: TGTGCCAGCAGGCGGGGTGGCTTCTACGAGCAGTACTTC. Residues: CASRRGGFYEQYF.